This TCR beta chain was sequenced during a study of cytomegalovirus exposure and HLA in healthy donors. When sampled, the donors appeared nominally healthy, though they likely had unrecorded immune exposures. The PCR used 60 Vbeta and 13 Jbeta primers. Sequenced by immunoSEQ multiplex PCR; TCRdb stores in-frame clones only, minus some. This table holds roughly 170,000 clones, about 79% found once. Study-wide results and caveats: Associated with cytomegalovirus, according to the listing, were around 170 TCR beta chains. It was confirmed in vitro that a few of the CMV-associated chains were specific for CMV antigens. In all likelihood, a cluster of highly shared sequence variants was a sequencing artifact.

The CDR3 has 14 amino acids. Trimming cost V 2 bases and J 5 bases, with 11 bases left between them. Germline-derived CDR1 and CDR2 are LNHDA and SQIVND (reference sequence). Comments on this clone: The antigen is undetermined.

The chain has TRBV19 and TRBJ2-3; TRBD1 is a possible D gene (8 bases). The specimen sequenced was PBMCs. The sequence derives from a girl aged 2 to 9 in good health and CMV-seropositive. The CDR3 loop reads CASSIYRGGDTQYF. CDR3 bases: TGTGCCAGTAGTATATACAGGGGGGGAGATACGCAGTATTTT.